What follows are 3 T cell receptor beta chains derived from one specimen sequenced in a study of blood T cell repertoires in COVID-19. Sequencing was performed with immunoSEQ multiplex PCR; in TCRdb, only in-frame clones are kept and a portion is missing. The sample shows more than 150,000 clones, roughly 80% of them seen only once. Sample: peripheral blood. Source of these receptors: a woman over 75 with acute or convalescent COVID-19.

J is TRBJ2-7 and V is TRBV5-5, with 7 bases fitting TRBD2. This CDR3 comprises 16 residues. Per germline, CDR1 SGHKS and CDR2 YYEKEE (reference sequence). V lost 4 bases and J lost 3; bases outside the gene matches: 13. The CDR3 is CASSPIPGRGNYEQYF. CDR3 nucleotide sequence: TGTGCCAGCAGCCCTATCCCCGGGCGGGGGAACTACGAGCAGTACTTC.

This chain links TRBV2 with TRBJ1-6, with 7 bases aligning to TRBD1. Per germline, CDR1 SNHLY and CDR2 FYNNEI. This CDR3 has 12 amino acids. The J segment lost 13 bases and the V segment lost 6 bases, leaving 6 bases of the junction unmatched. The CDR3 spells CASSRDRAPLHF. CDR3 nucleotides: TGTGCCAGCAGCCGAGACAGGGCCCCCCTCCACTTT.

As DNA, the CDR3 is TGTGCCAGCAGCCCCAGGGGGGCGCTGAACACTGAAGCTTTCTTT. Translation gives CASSPRGALNTEAFF. The chain recombines TRBV7-8 with TRBJ1-1; TRBD1 agrees at 7 bases. CDR1 is SGHVS and CDR2 is FQNEAQ in the germline V gene. The V gene end was trimmed by 5 bases and the J gene end by 0 bases; junction bases not matched to a gene: 6. The CDR3 has 15 amino acids.